This T cell receptor (beta chain) was obtained from a study of identical twins. Whole-study findings and limits: Models underestimated out-of-frame TCR alpha sharing in monozygotic twins. Within cord blood, abundant beta clonotypes carried fewer insertions, but memory repertoires showed no such trend. Twins shared beta out-of-frame sequences in excess, but this excess was weaker.

This clonotype has only a few counts. What it binds is unknown. TCRdb reprocessed the 5' RACE reads with MiXCR, giving one entry per CDR3 protein. The data contain approximately 210,000 distinct CDR3 sequences, roughly a tenth of them singletons. Trimming pared 0 bases from V and 1 base from J, leaving 9 bases between. Looked up from germline, CDR1 is MNHEY and CDR2 is SMNVEV (reference sequence). The CDR3 extends over 15 amino acids. Source material: memory (CD45RO+) T cells sorted from blood. The chain couples TRBV27 to TRBJ1-1; no clear D. The receptor's source is a woman between 18 and 30 years old in good health. CDR3 protein: CASSLSGNRNTEAFF. The CDR3 DNA is TGTGCCAGCAGTTTATCGGGGAACCGGAACACTGAAGCTTTCTTT.